Listed below are T cell receptor beta chains from one sample, sequenced in a study of identifying expanded T cells in peripheral blood. The data were produced by immunoSEQ multiplex PCR, yet TCRdb's version contains in-frame clones alone and is incomplete. The sample has around 100,000 clones; approximately 88% are singletons. Sequencing was performed on blood. The source of these receptors is a person aged 18 to 75 in good health. Each CDR3 is given with its conserved first and last residue. A D gene is named only where the DNA matches it firmly. A clone size is listed for some rows: how often the clone was seen (once, few, many), or a class if it is expanded.

cdr3_aa	cdr3_nt	d_call	v_call	clone_size	j_call
CASSPVGAADYGYTF	TGTGCCAGCAGCCCGGTCGGAGCTGCGGACTATGGCTACACCTTC	NA	TRBV5-8	NA	TRBJ1-2
CASSYSGGSTDTQYF	TGTGCCAGCAGTTACTCGGGCGGAAGCACAGATACGCAGTATTTT	NA	TRBV6-5	NA	TRBJ2-3
CASSLVSGGSSYEQYF	TGTGCCAGCAGCTTAGTGTCGGGGGGGTCCTCCTACGAGCAGTACTTC	TRBD2	TRBV7-2	once	TRBJ2-7
CASSQDWTSGGGDTQYF	TGTGCCAGCAGCCAAGATTGGACTAGCGGGGGGGGAGATACGCAGTATTTT	TRBD2	TRBV14	NA	TRBJ2-3
CASSPPAGGNTGELFF	TGTGCCAGCAGCCCCCCGGCGGGGGGGAACACCGGGGAGCTGTTTTTT	TRBD2	TRBV7-2	NA	TRBJ2-2
CASSRPRDQPQHF	TGTGCCAGCAGCCGCCCTCGAGATCAGCCCCAGCATTTT	NA	TRBV6-6	NA	TRBJ1-5
CASSDSGTPGDTQYF	TGTGCCAGCAGCGACTCCGGGACACCGGGAGATACGCAGTATTTT	NA	TRBV7-7	NA	TRBJ2-3
CASSGEDLNIQYF	TGTGCCAGCAGCGGTGAAGACTTAAACATTCAGTACTTC	NA	TRBV9	NA	TRBJ2-4
CASSVGAGAYLGTQYF	TGTGCCAGCAGCGTCGGGGCGGGGGCCTACTTAGGCACGCAGTATTTT	NA	TRBV9	NA	TRBJ2-3
CASHAEDYGYTF	TGTGCCAGCCACGCAGAGGACTATGGCTACACCTTC	NA	TRBV7-8	NA	TRBJ1-2
CASSLGTNLNTEAFF	TGTGCCAGCAGCTTAGGAACAAACCTGAACACTGAAGCTTTCTTT	NA	TRBV7-9	few	TRBJ1-1
CASSPSPTDTQYF	TGTGCCAGCAGCCCCTCCCCCACAGATACGCAGTATTTT	NA	TRBV7-8	NA	TRBJ2-3
CASSLFSTDTQYF	TGTGCCAGCAGCCTATTTAGCACAGATACGCAGTATTTT	NA	TRBV7-2	NA	TRBJ2-3
CASSLQGGNTIYF	TGTGCCAGCAGCTTACAGGGTGGAAACACCATATATTTT	NA	TRBV7-2	NA	TRBJ1-3
CASSPRGSLMNTEAFF	TGTGCCAGCAGTCCCCGGGGCAGCCTCATGAACACTGAAGCTTTCTTT	NA	TRBV27	NA	TRBJ1-1
CASSLVSLSSYEQYF	TGTGCCAGCAGCTTAGTTTCCCTTAGCTCCTACGAGCAGTACTTC	NA	TRBV7-9	once	TRBJ2-7
CASSLGLAGGSSTDTQYF	TGTGCCAGCAGCTTGGGACTAGCGGGGGGATCGAGCACAGATACGCAGTATTTT	TRBD2	TRBV5-4	NA	TRBJ2-3
CATHQADTQYF	TGTGCCACCCATCAAGCAGATACGCAGTATTTT	NA	TRBV5-4	NA	TRBJ2-3
CASSEPGTDTQYF	TGTGCCAGCAGTGAACCGGGGACAGATACGCAGTATTTT	NA	TRBV2	NA	TRBJ2-3
CASSPAGGRQPQHF	TGTGCCAGCAGCCCTGCCGGGGGACGTCAGCCCCAGCATTTT	NA	TRBV14	NA	TRBJ1-5
CASSISSGANVLTF	TGTGCCAGTAGTATTAGCTCTGGGGCCAACGTCCTGACTTTC	NA	TRBV19	NA	TRBJ2-6
CASSYRPIDITYEQYF	TGTGCCAGCAGTTATCGGCCCATCGACATTACCTACGAGCAGTACTTC	NA	TRBV28	NA	TRBJ2-7
CASSLRNFYEQYF	TGCGCCAGCAGCCTTAGAAACTTCTACGAGCAGTACTTC	NA	TRBV4-1	NA	TRBJ2-7
CASSMRRGFNQPQHF	TGTGCCAGTAGTATGAGGAGGGGATTCAATCAGCCCCAGCATTTT	NA	TRBV19	NA	TRBJ1-5